This T cell receptor (beta chain) was identified during a study of beta chain features in type 1 diabetes. Study observations and caveats: TCRB CDR3 length was moderately but significantly reduced in all four CD4+ subsets of Type 1 diabetes patients.

The ends lost 5 bases at V and 3 bases at J; junction bases unmatched: 5. Germline values: CDR1 SQVTM, CDR2 ANQGSEA. The CDR3 length is 13 residues. Sequenced material consisted of expressed TCRB transcripts (all of the isolated RNA was reverse transcribed). Libraries were prepared by immunoSEQ multiplex PCR; TCRdb keeps only in-frame clonotypes and omits some of them. The sample gives about 650,000 clones, approximately 13% of which show up once; around 0.12% is in the top ten. This clone was seen more than once but under ten times. Antigen: not known. The sample holds other DNA sequences that translate to the same CDR3.

The clonotype was recovered from a man younger than 40 with type 1 diabetes. Sequencing was done on a sample of naive CD4+ T cells from blood. The genes are TRBV29-1 and TRBJ2-3; 7 positions agree with TRBD1. For the CDR3, the DNA is TGCAGCGTTCCAGGGGGTAGGACAGATACGCAGTATTTT. Amino acids: CSVPGGRTDTQYF.